This T cell receptor (beta chain) was identified during a study of early stage breast cancer tumors (dated 2017 in TCRdb). Regarding the research as a whole: Of the roughly 17 invasive breast tumors, about a dozen were found to be estrogen receptor-positive, progesterone receptor-positive and HER2-negative. Of the roughly twelve ER+/PR+/HER2- tumors, eight were classified as invasive ductal carcinomas and four as invasive lobular carcinomas. A read coverage of roughly 10-fold per sample was achieved on average. Across all samples, 2,651,842 templates representing roughly 1 million unique clonotypes were detected.

On this clone: Its antigen target is currently unknown. No base quality information exists; no much larger clone differs at one position.

The investigation overall reported the following: Enriched TCRB sequences shared across patients were found to be mostly commonly generated sequences that were unlikely to play an important role in the tumor microenvironment. Sequencing bulk genomic DNA from unsorted cells could not capture chain pairing or functional markers like CD4, CD8 and FOXP3. Repertoires from blood and normal breast were more alike than repertoires from blood and tumor, and in about 90% of the 16 patients, comparing each tissue with blood separated tumor from normal. Roughly 2.5-fold higher T cell density and higher clonality were observed in tumors than in adjacent normal breast tissue. Analysis by tumor subtype was prevented by the small cohort size.

The study profiled bulk TCR beta-chain repertoires in matched peripheral blood, tumor and adjacent normal breast tissue taken from approximately 15 patients with early-stage breast cancer. Before surgery, roughly 4.5-11 mL of whole blood was collected into EDTA tubes and then processed within 2 hours. Ficoll-Paque centrifugation in SepMate-50 tubes was used to isolate peripheral blood mononuclear cells. For storage in liquid nitrogen, PBMCs were cryopreserved as aliquots of 2 to 4 million cells in around 90% FBS with around 10% DMSO. Genomic DNA was extracted with the Qiagen AllPrep DNA/RNA Mini kit. Two independent genomic DNA replicates were amplified for each sample, with around 0.5 ug used for blood and around 1.5 ug for tumor or normal breast. Following the manufacturer's instructions, the ImmunoSeq Intro kit was used to carry out TCRB sequencing on genomic DNA. Multiplex PCR was run for around 33 cycles using proprietary primers and spike-in control sequences for absolute quantification. An 87-bp fragment spanning the CDR3 and flanking V and J genes was sequenced with single-end 150-bp reads. Each lane of an Illumina MiSeq using version 3.0 chemistry carried seven multiplexed samples, with two replicates per sample. The published analysis was carried out like this. The vendor's proprietary pipeline processed the raw data and merged both replicates into a single result for each sample. A clonotype was defined as productive rearrangements that share the same V-gene family, CDR3 amino acid sequence and J-gene segment. Clonality was calculated as 1 minus the normalized Shannon entropy (Pielou evenness) of TCRB abundances. To estimate T cell density, the total number of templates was divided by the number of input cells, which was inferred from the amount of DNA input. Recon with default parameters was used to estimate total repertoire diversity and clonality. Tumor-enriched clonotypes were defined as having over 0.1% abundance in tumor and at least 32-fold higher abundance than in normal breast. TCRdb obtained this table from immuneACCESS and retained in-frame rearrangements with V and J assigned. These tables miss some clones; where compared with another copy, unresolved V genes account for less than half of the shortfall, and the remainder is unexplained. For V, J and clone size, that table is used; D and trimming come from the DNA. The sample contains tens of thousands of clones, 65% to 80% of them found a single time. The ten most abundant clones make up around 3.2% of the sample.

Material for sequencing was blood. This receptor was taken from a person aged 30-39 years with breast cancer.

The nucleotide sequence reads as follows: TGTGCCAGCAGCTTGGAGGCAAACACAGATACGCAGTATTTT. Translated, it reads CASSLEANTDTQYF. This receptor chain uses TRBV5-4 and TRBJ2-3; a confident D gene designation cannot be given. Reading from cysteine to phenylalanine, the CDR3 counts 14 amino acids. Of the read, only the CDR3 DNA is kept; its 42 bases are in frame from base 1. CDR1 and CDR2 (SGHNT, YYREEE) derive from the germline V gene (reference sequence). Trimming at the junction amounts to 0 bases on V and 2 bases on J, and the germline ends lie 7 bases apart. With the rest looked up from the reference TRBV5-4 and TRBJ2-3 genes rather than sequenced, the full variable domain is ETGVTQSPTHLIKTRGQQVTLRCSSQSGHNTVSWYQQALGQGPQFIFQYYREEENGRGNFPPRFSGLQFPNYSSELNVNALELDDSALYLCASSLEANTDTQYFGPGTRLTVL.